Included here is one T cell receptor (beta chain) sequence, with context. No antigen is known for it. Only in-frame clones appear in the TCRdb table, and some are missing; sequencing was by immunoSEQ multiplex PCR. The sample lists roughly 200,000 clones; around 82% were seen once. The validation cohort, a group of around 130 subjects, included the donors and was separate from the roughly 620-subject first cohort. V lost 5 bases and J lost 2, with 15 bases in between. The CDR3 runs 15 residues. Per the germline V gene, CDR1 is SNHLY and CDR2 is FYNNEI. This sample is part of a study of cytomegalovirus exposure and HLA in healthy donors. Study-wide background: The approximately 660 first-cohort repertoires shared a platform with the approximately 110 validation repertoires, as reported in a later analysis. Findings and caveats of the study: Most sequenced TCRs were rare (though some public TCRs occurred in many donors). Using the classifier, cytomegalovirus status was reportedly diagnosed with high specificity and sensitivity.

The source material was PBMCs. J is TRBJ1-2 and V is TRBV2, with D perhaps matching TRBD1 (5 bases). The TCR was taken from a woman aged 18-29 years in good health and CMV-seropositive. The CDR3 loop is CASSNPGLRNYGYTF. CDR3 coding DNA: TGTGCCAGCAGTAATCCGGGACTCCGAAACTATGGCTACACCTTC. The variable domain in full, with the rest retrieved from reference TRBV2 and TRBJ1-2, is EPEVTQTPSHQVTQMGQEVILRCVPISNHLYFYWYRQILGQKVEFLVSFYNNEISEKSEIFDDQFSVERPDGSNFTLKIRSTKLEDSAMYFCASSNPGLRNYGYTFGSGTRLTVV.